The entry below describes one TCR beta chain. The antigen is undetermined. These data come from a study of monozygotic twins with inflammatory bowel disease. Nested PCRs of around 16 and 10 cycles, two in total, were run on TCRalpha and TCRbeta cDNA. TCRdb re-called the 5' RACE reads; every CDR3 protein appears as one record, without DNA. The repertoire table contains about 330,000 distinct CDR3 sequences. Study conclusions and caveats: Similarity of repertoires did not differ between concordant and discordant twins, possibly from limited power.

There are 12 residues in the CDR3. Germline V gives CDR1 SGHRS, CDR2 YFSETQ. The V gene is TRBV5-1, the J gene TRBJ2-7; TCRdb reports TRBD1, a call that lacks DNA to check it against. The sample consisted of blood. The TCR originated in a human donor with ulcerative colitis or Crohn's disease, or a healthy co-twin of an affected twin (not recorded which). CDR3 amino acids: CASSDGRALQYF.